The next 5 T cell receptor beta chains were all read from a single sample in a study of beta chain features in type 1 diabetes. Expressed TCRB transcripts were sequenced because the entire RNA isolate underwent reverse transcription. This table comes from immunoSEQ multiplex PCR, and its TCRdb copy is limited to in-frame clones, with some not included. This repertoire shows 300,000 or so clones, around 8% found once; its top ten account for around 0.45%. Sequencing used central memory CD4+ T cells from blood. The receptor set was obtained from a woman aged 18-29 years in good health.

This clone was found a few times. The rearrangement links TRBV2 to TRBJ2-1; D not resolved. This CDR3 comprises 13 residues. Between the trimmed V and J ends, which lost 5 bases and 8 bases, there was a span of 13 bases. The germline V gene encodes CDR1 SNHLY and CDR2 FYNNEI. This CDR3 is CASSPRLSDEQFF. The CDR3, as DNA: TGTGCCAGCAGTCCCAGACTTTCGGATGAGCAGTTCTTC.

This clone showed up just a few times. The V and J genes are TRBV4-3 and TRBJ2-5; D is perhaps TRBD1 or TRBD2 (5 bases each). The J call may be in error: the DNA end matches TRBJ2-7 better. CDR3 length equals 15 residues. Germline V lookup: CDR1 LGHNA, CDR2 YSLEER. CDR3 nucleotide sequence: TGCGCCAGCAGCCAAGATTGGGGGACCCCATACGAGCAGTACTTC. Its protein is CASSQDWGTPYEQYF.

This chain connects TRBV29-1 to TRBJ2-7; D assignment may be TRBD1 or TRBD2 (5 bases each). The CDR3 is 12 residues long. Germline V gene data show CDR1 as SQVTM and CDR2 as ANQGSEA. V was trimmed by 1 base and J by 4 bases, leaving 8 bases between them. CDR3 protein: CSVEVGRYEQYF. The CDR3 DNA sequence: TGCAGCGTTGAAGTGGGACGTTACGAGCAGTACTTC.

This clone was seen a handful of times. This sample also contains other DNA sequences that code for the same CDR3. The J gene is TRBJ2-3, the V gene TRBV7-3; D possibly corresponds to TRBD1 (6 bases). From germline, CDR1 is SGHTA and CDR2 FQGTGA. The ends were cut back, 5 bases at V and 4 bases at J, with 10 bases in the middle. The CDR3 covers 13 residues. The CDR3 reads CASSRTGPDTQYF. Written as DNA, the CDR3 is TGTGCCAGCAGCCGTACAGGGCCAGATACGCAGTATTTT.

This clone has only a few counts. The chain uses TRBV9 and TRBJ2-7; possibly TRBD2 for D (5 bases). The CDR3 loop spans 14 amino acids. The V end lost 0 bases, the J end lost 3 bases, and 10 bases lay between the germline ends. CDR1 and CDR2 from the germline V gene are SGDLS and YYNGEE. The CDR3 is CASSVGGPGYEQYF. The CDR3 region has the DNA TGTGCCAGCAGCGTAGGAGGGCCGGGCTACGAGCAGTACTTC.